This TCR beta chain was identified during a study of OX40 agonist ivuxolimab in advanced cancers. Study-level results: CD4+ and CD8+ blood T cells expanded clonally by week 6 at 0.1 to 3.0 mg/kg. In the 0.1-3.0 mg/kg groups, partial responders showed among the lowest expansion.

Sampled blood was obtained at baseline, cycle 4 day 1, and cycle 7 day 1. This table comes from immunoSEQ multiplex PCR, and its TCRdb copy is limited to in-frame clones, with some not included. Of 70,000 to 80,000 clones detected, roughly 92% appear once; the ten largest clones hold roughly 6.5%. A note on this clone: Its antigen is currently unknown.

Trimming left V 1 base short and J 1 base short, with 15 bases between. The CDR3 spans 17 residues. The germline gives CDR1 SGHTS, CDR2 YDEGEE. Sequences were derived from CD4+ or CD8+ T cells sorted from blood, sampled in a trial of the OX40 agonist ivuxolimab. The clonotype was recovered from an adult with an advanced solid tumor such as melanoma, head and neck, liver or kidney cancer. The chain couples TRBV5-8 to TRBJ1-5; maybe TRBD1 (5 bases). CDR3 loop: CASSLTSGGRSNQPQHF. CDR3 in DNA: TGTGCCAGCAGCTTGACATCCGGGGGGAGGAGCAATCAGCCCCAGCATTTT.